These 16 T cell receptor beta chains share one sample of origin, sequenced in a study of blood T cells in healthy people across ages. PCR was performed a second time for 7 to 11 cycles using a sample-barcoded 5' primer and a J-beta primer mix. TCRdb reanalysed the 5' RACE reads using MiXCR and keeps one entry per CDR3 protein. The sample records roughly 1.9 million distinct CDR3 sequences, about two fifths being singletons. Specimen: blood. Every receptor here comes from a human donor in good health.

J is TRBJ1-4 and V is TRBV14; D perhaps matches TRBD1 (6 bases). Trimming left V 4 bases short and J 2 bases short, with 17 bases between. Per the germline V gene, CDR1 is SGHDN and CDR2 is FVKESK. This CDR3 spans 17 amino acids. As DNA, the CDR3 is TGTGCCAGCAGCCCGAGGGGGAGACAGACTACTAATGAAAAACTGTTTTTT. Amino acid sequence: CASSPRGRQTTNEKLFF.

This clonotype was seen a few times. The CDR3 sequence is CSVTTALADRQETQYF. The CDR3 bases are TGCAGCGTCACGACGGCACTAGCGGATCGCCAAGAGACCCAGTACTTC. The chain joins TRBV29-1 to TRBJ2-5, with 8 nucleotides matching TRBD2. This CDR3 is 16 amino acids long. V trimming: 6 bases; J trimming: 1 base; junction bases outside the gene matches: 13. In germline, CDR1 is SQVTM, CDR2 ANQGSEA.

This clonotype was observed a few times. V is TRBV9 and J is TRBJ2-7, with 7 bases identical to TRBD2. CDR3 length: 14 amino acids. Trimming took 4 bases from V and 10 from J; bases not matched to a gene: 14. CDR1 and CDR2 from the germline V gene are SGDLS and YYNGEE. The CDR3 nucleotides read TGTGCCAGCAGCCCGGGGACTACCCAAGAGGCCCAGTACTTC. Translation gives CASSPGTTQEAQYF.

The rearrangement joins TRBV5-1 to TRBJ1-1; D call uncertain. The germline V and J ends were trimmed by 2 bases and 1 base, with 9 bases remaining between them. Germline V CDR1 and CDR2: SGHRS, YFSETQ. The CDR3 is 14 residues long. In nucleotides, the CDR3 is TGCGCCAGCAGCTTTAATATGGGGAACACTGAAGCTTTCTTT. This translates into CASSFNMGNTEAFF.

The rearrangement uses TRBV7-2 and TRBJ2-7; D is unresolved. This CDR3 contains 16 residues. V was cut by 5 bases and J by 5 bases, with 22 bases left in between. Germline V CDR1 and CDR2: SGHTA, FQGNSA. Written as DNA, the CDR3 is TGTGCCAGCAGCCAAAATCCGGGTCCTGGGCTCCACGAGCAGTACTTC. Encoded protein: CASSQNPGPGLHEQYF. Full variable domain (missing parts from reference TRBV7-2 and TRBJ2-7): GAGVSQSPSNKVTEKGKDVELRCDPISGHTALYWYRQSLGQGLEFLIYFQGNSAPDKSGLPSDRFSAERTGGSVSTLTIQRTQQEDSAVYLCASSQNPGPGLHEQYFGPGTRLTVT.

The chain has TRBV7-2 and TRBJ1-1, with D unresolved. CDR3 length: 15 residues. Germline V gives CDR1 SGHTA, CDR2 FQGNSA. V lost 6 bases to trimming and J lost 3 bases, with 17 bases between them. The CDR3 DNA sequence: TGTGCCAGCAGTCACAATGGGGTAGTGGACACTGAAGCTTTCTTT. Amino acid sequence: CASSHNGVVDTEAFF.

The rearrangement links TRBV11-1 to TRBJ2-3; D is perhaps TRBD1 (6 bases). The CDR3 consists of 18 residues. The V end lost 5 bases, the J end lost 5 bases, and 26 bases lay between the germline ends. The V gene's germline CDR1 is SGHAT and CDR2 FQDESV (reference sequence). For the CDR3, the DNA is TGTGCCAGCAGCCTTACTGGGGGCCCCCTCAATAATGGAGATACGCAGTATTTT. Encoded protein: CASSLTGGPLNNGDTQYF.

The rearrangement joins TRBV20-1 to TRBJ2-7; maybe TRBD1 (5 bases). There are 14 residues in the CDR3. Germline V CDR1 and CDR2: DFQATT, SNEGSKA (reference sequence). V lost 3 bases and J lost 0, with 12 bases in between. The DNA for the CDR3 is TGCAGTGCTAGGAAGGACACGAGCTCCTACGAGCAGTACTTC. This encodes CSARKDTSSYEQYF.

The V and J genes are TRBV11-2 and TRBJ2-5, with D perhaps TRBD2 (5 bases). The V end lost 7 bases, the J end lost 11 bases, and 20 bases lay between the germline ends. This CDR3 comprises 13 residues. Germline lookup yields CDR1 SGHAT and CDR2 FQNNGV. CDR3 region: CASIGVIITEQYF. CDR3 bases: TGTGCCAGCATCGGGGTGATTATAACTGAGCAGTACTTC. The full variable domain, its missing parts supplied by reference TRBV11-2 and TRBJ2-5, is EAGVAQSPRYKIIEKRQSVAFWCNPISGHATLYWYQQILGQGPKLLIQFQNNGVVDDSQLPKDRFSAERLKGVDSTLKIQPAKLEDSAVYLCASIGVIITEQYFGPGTRLLVL.

The V and J genes are TRBV14 and TRBJ1-1; D is ambiguous. The V and J ends lost 1 base and 1 base respectively, with 10 bases between them. The CDR3 runs to 15 residues. The germline CDR1 and CDR2 sequences are SGHDN and FVKESK. CDR3 in amino acids: CASSQVGRPNTEAFF. CDR3 nucleotide sequence: TGTGCCAGCAGCCAAGTGGGCAGGCCGAACACTGAAGCTTTCTTT.

This clonotype was detected only a few times. This chain joins TRBV20-1 and TRBJ1-2; 9 bases match TRBD1. The CDR3 extends over 14 amino acids. Germline CDR1 DFQATT, CDR2 SNEGSKA (reference sequence). The junction had 8 bases not matched to a gene; V was cut back by 5 bases and J by 4 bases. The CDR3 DNA follows: TGCAGTGCTCCCGAACAGGGGGCAGGCTATGGCTACACCTTC. Encoded protein: CSAPEQGAGYGYTF.

Regarding this clonotype: The missing conserved phenylalanine or tryptophan at the end of this CDR3 makes a read error likely. The J gene is TRBJ2-1, the V gene TRBV7-3; no clear D. Deletions cut 3 bases from V and 6 bases from J, with 6 bases between. The length of the CDR3 is 12 residues. CDR1 and CDR2 (germline): SGHTA, FQGTGA. The CDR3 nucleotides are TGTGCCAGCAGCTTTAGTAGCAATGAGCAGTTCTTA. Protein sequence: CASSFSSNEQFL.

This clonotype was observed a handful of times. The chain joins TRBV20-1 to TRBJ1-6; tentative D call: TRBD1 (5 bases). V lost 5 bases to trimming and J lost 7 bases, with 18 bases between them. The CDR3 has 15 amino acids. The germline V gene has CDR1 DFQATT and CDR2 SNEGSKA (reference sequence). The CDR3 coding sequence is TGCAGTGCTGATGGGACTGAGGAATTAAATTCACCCCTCCACTTT. Amino acids: CSADGTEELNSPLHF.

A few counts support this clonotype. The chain uses TRBV4-1 and TRBJ2-3; 9 bases fit TRBD2. The ends lost 1 base at V and 4 bases at J; junction bases unmatched: 9. The CDR3 runs to 17 residues. Germline V gives CDR1 MGHRA, CDR2 YSYEKL. The CDR3 DNA follows: TGCGCCAGCAGCCAAGGATGGGCGGGGGGGCACGCAGATACGCAGTATTTT. Protein product: CASSQGWAGGHADTQYF.

This clonotype has just a few counts. The chain links TRBV4-1 to TRBJ2-5; D possibly corresponds to TRBD1 (7 bases). CDR3 length: 18 amino acids. Germline-derived CDR1 and CDR2 are MGHRA and YSYEKL. Trimming shortened V by 4 bases and J by 5 bases, and 26 bases separated the two germline ends. CDR3 residues: CASSLVPQGYGGMETQYF. The CDR3 nucleotides are TGCGCCAGCAGCCTTGTCCCACAGGGGTACGGAGGGATGGAGACCCAGTACTTC.

The genes are TRBV3-1 and TRBJ2-7; D call uncertain. Germline V gene lookup returns CDR1 LGHDT and CDR2 YNNKEL (reference sequence). The length of the CDR3 is 17 residues. V was shortened by 1 base and J by 3 bases, with 19 bases between the two germline ends. Here the CDR3 DNA reads TGTGCCAGCAGCCAAGTCCAAGGTAGCTACCCGAACTACGAGCAGTACTTC. Translated: CASSQVQGSYPNYEQYF.